These 3 T cell receptor beta chains were sequenced from one sample in a study of shared clonotypes between healthy human individuals. CD45RO-negative, CCR7-selected cells formed the naive CD8 fraction, which excluded terminally differentiated effector memory CD45RA+ cells. Data came from immunoSEQ multiplex PCR; TCRdb stores just in-frame clones and leaves some out. The sample lists approximately 1.9 million clones, around 93% occurring once. Sequencing was done on a sample of naive CD8+ T cells from PBMCs. Receptors originate from a man aged 18 to 30 in good health. Some clones in this sample may be carry-over from other donors' samples.

The chain employs TRBV19 and TRBJ1-2, with D possibly TRBD1 on 6 matching bases. CDR1 and CDR2 (germline): LNHDA, SQIVND (reference sequence). The germline V and J ends were trimmed by 3 bases and 11 bases, with 16 bases remaining between them. The CDR3 loop spans 13 amino acids. The CDR3 DNA follows: TGTGCCAGTAGTATCCGTCGGCCAGGGGAGTACACCTTC. It specifies CASSIRRPGEYTF.

The chain has TRBV4-3 and TRBJ2-2; D remains unclear. CDR1 and CDR2 (germline): LGHNA, YSLEER. V was cut by 1 base and J by 2 bases, with 8 bases left in between. There are 15 residues in the CDR3. DNA for the CDR3: TGCGCCAGCAGCCAAGGGTGGGCTAACACCGGGGAGCTGTTTTTT. This translates into CASSQGWANTGELFF.

The chain is built from TRBV27 and TRBJ2-1; 8 bases are shared with TRBD2. This CDR3 contains 16 residues. Germline lookup yields CDR1 MNHEY and CDR2 SMNVEV (reference sequence). V lost 0 bases and J lost 7; bases outside the gene matches: 8. CDR3: CASSLSAGAYRNEQFF. CDR3 sequence (DNA): TGTGCCAGCAGTTTATCAGCGGGGGCATATCGTAATGAGCAGTTCTTC.